The 13 T cell receptor beta chains below all came from one sample that was sequenced in a study of T cells after yellow fever vaccination. Each CDR3 protein is one row after TCRdb ran MiXCR on the 5' RACE reads. The sample records roughly 500,000 distinct CDR3 sequences, roughly 21% being singletons. Sequenced here: PBMCs, sampled 15 days after the yellow fever booster vaccination. The receptors here all came from a man in his thirties or forties who received the YFV17D yellow fever vaccine.

V and J are TRBV18 and TRBJ1-2; TRBD1 is a possible D gene (5 bases). Germline loops: CDR1 KGHSH, CDR2 LQKENI. The germline V and J ends were trimmed by 0 bases and 5 bases, with 13 bases remaining between them. CDR3 size: 15 residues. CDR3 protein: CASSPPHLQEYGYTF. The DNA for the CDR3 is TGTGCCAGCTCACCACCGCATCTACAGGAGTATGGCTACACCTTC.

The V gene is TRBV5-1, the J gene TRBJ2-1, with TRBD2 matching over 8 bases. The CDR3 spans 15 residues. From germline, CDR1 is SGHRS and CDR2 YFSETQ. The V and J ends lost 2 bases and 5 bases, in that order; junction bases with no gene match: 6. The CDR3, as DNA: TGCGCCAGCAGCTTCCCGGGAGGGAACCACAATGAGCAGTTCTTC. Its translation is CASSFPGGNHNEQFF.

This chain links TRBV4-3 with TRBJ2-1; 8 bases are shared with TRBD1. This CDR3 spans 16 amino acids. Germline CDR1 and CDR2: LGHNA and YSLEER. The trim removed 0 bases at V and 5 bases at J, leaving 6 bases unmatched. CDR3 protein: CASSQELDRGHNEQFF. The CDR3 region has the DNA TGCGCCAGCAGCCAAGAGTTAGACAGGGGCCACAATGAGCAGTTCTTC.

This clonotype has more than one count but fewer than ten. V gene TRBV10-3 combines with J gene TRBJ2-1; D is unresolved. Germline loops: CDR1 ENHRY, CDR2 SYGVKD. The CDR3 spans 14 residues. V was shortened by 4 bases and J by 7 bases, with 14 bases between the two germline ends. CDR3 DNA sequence: TGTGCCATCAGTGCCTCTACCCAAAGGAATGAGCAGTTCTTC. Protein sequence: CAISASTQRNEQFF.

This clonotype was picked up a small number of times. V and J are TRBV19 and TRBJ1-1, with 7 bases lining up with TRBD1. The CDR3 contains 16 residues. Germline assignment: CDR1 LNHDA and CDR2 SQIVND (reference sequence). V was pared by 6 bases and J by 3 bases, with 13 bases of the junction left unmatched. The CDR3, as DNA: TGTGCCAGTAGAAATTGGGGACAGCGTTTGGACACTGAAGCTTTCTTT. It yields the protein CASRNWGQRLDTEAFF.

J is TRBJ2-5 and V is TRBV2; D is ambiguous. The CDR3 loop spans 15 amino acids. Trimming shortened V by 5 bases and J by 5 bases, and 18 bases separated the two germline ends. Germline CDR1 and CDR2: SNHLY and FYNNEI. The CDR3 region is CASSRTENRRETQYF. Written as DNA, the CDR3 is TGTGCCAGCAGTAGGACGGAGAATCGACGGGAGACCCAGTACTTC.

The J gene is TRBJ2-2, the V gene TRBV7-2; the D is unclear. Germline-derived CDR1 and CDR2 are SGHTA and FQGNSA. With 0 bases removed from V and 11 bases from J, the gap between germline ends came to 4 bases. This CDR3 comprises 11 residues. CDR3 sequence reads: CASSLARELFF. The CDR3 DNA follows: TGTGCCAGCAGCTTAGCTCGCGAGCTGTTTTTT.

The V call is TRBV5-1, the J call TRBJ2-3; 9 bases align to TRBD2. The CDR3 covers 15 residues. Germline CDR1 reads SGHRS; CDR2 reads YFSETQ. V gave up 6 bases and J gave up 4 bases; unmatched junction bases: 9. The CDR3 loop reads CASTQGLASPDTQYF. The CDR3 DNA reads TGCGCCAGCACCCAGGGACTAGCAAGTCCAGATACGCAGTATTTT.

This clonotype came up a few times. The chain employs TRBV12-3 or TRBV12-4 and TRBJ2-2; possible D gene TRBD1, 5 bases. V dropped 3 bases and J dropped 3 bases, with 11 bases sitting between them. CDR3 length equals 15 residues. The CDR3 DNA reads TGTGCCAGCAGTTTCGGCAGGGCAGACACCGGGGAGCTGTTTTTT. Translating gives CASSFGRADTGELFF.

The table lists this clonotype with a few counts. The J gene is TRBJ2-2, the V gene TRBV7-3; 8 bases are a match to TRBD2. V shed 7 bases and J 6 bases; nucleotides not matched to a gene: 7. Germline CDR1 SGHTA, CDR2 FQGTGA. The CDR3 is 14 residues long. The CDR3, as DNA: TGTGCCAGCAACTCCGGGGGGGGAGCCGGGGAGCTGTTTTTT. Translating gives CASNSGGGAGELFF.

This rearrangement joins TRBV7-2 to TRBJ2-1; D gene uncertain. CDR3 length: 12 residues. Germline V gives CDR1 SGHTA, CDR2 FQGNSA. V was shortened by 4 bases and J by 12 bases, with 13 bases between the two germline ends. The CDR3 spells CASSSQQNWQFF. The CDR3 nucleotides are TGTGCCAGCAGCTCACAGCAAAATTGGCAGTTCTTC.

This clonotype was seen a handful of times. V gene TRBV9 combines with J gene TRBJ2-3; D remains unclear. CDR3 size: 14 residues. Trimming shortened V by 3 bases and J by 0 bases, and 8 bases separated the two germline ends. Germline assignment: CDR1 SGDLS and CDR2 YYNGEE. The CDR3 is CASSASRSTDTQYF. DNA for the CDR3: TGTGCCAGCAGCGCCTCACGTAGCACAGATACGCAGTATTTT.

CDR3 DNA sequence: TGTGCCAGCAGCTCTCTGCGGGGGGGAGTTGATGCAGATACGCAGTATTTT. Translation gives CASSSLRGGVDADTQYF. The chain links TRBV7-2 to TRBJ2-3, with 9 bases fitting TRBD2. The CDR3 sequence is 17 residues long. V lost 4 bases to trimming and J lost 4 bases; unmatched junction nucleotides: 12. From germline, CDR1 is SGHTA and CDR2 FQGNSA.